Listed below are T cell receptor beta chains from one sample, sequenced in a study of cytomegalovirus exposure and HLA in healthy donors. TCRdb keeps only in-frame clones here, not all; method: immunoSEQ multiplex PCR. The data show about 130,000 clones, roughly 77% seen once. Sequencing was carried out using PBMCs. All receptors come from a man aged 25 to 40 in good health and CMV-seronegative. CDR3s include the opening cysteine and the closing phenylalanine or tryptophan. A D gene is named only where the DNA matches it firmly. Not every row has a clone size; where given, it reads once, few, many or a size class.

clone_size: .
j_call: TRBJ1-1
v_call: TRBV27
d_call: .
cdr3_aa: CASSSAARSPEAFF
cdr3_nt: TGTGCCAGCAGTTCCGCCGCCAGGTCTCCTGAAGCTTTCTTT

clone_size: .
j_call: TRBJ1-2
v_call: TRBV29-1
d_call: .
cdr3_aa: CSVVGRESGYTF
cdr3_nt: TGCAGCGTTGTTGGCAGGGAAAGCGGCTACACCTTC

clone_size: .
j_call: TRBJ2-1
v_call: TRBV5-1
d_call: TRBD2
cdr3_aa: CASSLGGGGLNEQFF
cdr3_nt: TGCGCCAGCAGCTTGGGTGGCGGGGGGCTTAATGAGCAGTTCTTC

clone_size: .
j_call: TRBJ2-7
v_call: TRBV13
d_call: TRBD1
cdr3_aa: CASSFGTGESEQYF
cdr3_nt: TGTGCCAGCAGCTTTGGGACAGGGGAAAGCGAGCAGTACTTC

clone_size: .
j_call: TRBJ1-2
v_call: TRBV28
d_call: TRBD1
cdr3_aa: CASHRREGGRGYTF
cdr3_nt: TGTGCCAGCCACCGCCGGGAAGGGGGCCGGGGCTACACCTTC

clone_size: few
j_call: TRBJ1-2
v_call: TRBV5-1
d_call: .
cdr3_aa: CASSWGGHDLTSNYGYTF
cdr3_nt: TGCGCCAGCAGCTGGGGAGGACACGACCTCACCTCTAACTATGGCTACACCTTC

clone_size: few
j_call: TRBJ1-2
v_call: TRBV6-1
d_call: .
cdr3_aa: CASREISLHGYTF
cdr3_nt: TGTGCCAGCAGGGAAATTTCCCTCCATGGCTACACCTTC

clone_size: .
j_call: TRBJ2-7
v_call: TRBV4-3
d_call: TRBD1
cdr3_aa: CASSSRGSIEQYF
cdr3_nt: TGCGCCAGCAGCAGCAGGGGGTCGATCGAGCAGTACTTC

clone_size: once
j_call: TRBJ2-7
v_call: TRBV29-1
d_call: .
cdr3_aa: CSVWDTTYEQYF
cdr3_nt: TGCAGCGTATGGGACACCACCTACGAGCAGTACTTC

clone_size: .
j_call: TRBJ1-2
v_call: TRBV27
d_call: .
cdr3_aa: CASSFEGTNQASGYTF
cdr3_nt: TGTGCCAGCAGTTTTGAAGGCACTAATCAAGCCAGTGGCTACACCTTC